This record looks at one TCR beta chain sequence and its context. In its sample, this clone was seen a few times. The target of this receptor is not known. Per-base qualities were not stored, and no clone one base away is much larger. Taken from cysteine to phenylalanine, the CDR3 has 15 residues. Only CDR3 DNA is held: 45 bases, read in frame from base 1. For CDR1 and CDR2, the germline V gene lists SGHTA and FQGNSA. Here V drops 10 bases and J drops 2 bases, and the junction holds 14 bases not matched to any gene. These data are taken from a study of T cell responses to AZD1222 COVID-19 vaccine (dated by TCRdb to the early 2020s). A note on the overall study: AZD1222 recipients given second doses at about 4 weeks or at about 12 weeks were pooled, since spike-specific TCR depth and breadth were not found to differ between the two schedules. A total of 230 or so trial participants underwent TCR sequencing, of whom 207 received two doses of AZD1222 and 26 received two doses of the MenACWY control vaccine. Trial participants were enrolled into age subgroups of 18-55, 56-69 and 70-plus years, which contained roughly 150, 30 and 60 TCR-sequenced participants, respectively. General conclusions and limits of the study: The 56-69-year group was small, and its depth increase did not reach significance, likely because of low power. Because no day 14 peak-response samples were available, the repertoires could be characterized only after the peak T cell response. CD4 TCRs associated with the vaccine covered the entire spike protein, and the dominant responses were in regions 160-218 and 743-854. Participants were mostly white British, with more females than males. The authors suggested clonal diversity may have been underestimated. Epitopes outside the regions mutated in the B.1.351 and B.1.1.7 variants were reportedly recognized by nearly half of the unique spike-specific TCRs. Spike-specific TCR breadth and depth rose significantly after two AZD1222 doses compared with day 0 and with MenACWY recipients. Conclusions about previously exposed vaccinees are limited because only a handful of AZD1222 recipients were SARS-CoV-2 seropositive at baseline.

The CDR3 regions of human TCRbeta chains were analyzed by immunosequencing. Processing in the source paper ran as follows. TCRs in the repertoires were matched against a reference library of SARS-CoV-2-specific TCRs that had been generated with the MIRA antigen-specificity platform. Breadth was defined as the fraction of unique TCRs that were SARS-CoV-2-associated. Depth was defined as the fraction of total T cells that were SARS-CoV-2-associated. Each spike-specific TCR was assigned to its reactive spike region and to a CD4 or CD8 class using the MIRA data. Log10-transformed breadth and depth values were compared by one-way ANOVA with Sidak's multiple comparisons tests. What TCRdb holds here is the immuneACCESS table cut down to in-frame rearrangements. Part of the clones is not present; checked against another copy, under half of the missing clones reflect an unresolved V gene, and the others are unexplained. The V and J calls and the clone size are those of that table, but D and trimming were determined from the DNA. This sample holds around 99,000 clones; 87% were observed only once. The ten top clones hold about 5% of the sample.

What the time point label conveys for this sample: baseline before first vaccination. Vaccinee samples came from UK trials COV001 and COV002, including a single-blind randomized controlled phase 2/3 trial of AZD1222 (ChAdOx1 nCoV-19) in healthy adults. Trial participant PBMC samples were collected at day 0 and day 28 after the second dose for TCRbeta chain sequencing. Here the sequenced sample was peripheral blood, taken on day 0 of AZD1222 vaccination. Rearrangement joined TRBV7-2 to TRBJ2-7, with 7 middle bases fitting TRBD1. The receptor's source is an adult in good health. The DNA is TGTGCCACCCTTGGACCGGGACAGCTTCCCTACGAGCAGTACTTC. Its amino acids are CATLGPGQLPYEQYF.